This T cell receptor beta chain was found in a study of control samples from healthy donors and cancer patients. Trimming cost V 5 bases and J 10 bases, with 17 bases left between them. The CDR3 covers 13 residues. Data came from immunoSEQ multiplex PCR; TCRdb stores just in-frame clones and leaves some out. The table includes approximately 50,000 clones, approximately 90% detected once. Material for sequencing was PBMCs. The rearrangement uses TRBV12-3 or TRBV12-4 and TRBJ1-1; a weak D match, TRBD1 (5 bases). This clonotype originated in a man aged 25-40 years with colorectal cancer. In DNA, the CDR3 is TGTGCCAGCAGTGTCTTAGGCGGGGACGGAGCTTTCTTT. It is translated as CASSVLGGDGAFF.